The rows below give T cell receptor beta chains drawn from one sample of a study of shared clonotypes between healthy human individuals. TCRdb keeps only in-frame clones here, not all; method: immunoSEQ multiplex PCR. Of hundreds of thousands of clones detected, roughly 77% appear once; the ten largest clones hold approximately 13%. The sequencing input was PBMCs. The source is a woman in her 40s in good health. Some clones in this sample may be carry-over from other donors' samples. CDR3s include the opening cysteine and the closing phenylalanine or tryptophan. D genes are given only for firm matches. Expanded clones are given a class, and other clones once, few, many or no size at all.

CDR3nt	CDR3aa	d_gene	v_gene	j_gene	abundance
TGTGCCAGCAGCCGCGGGACTAGCGGATACATTGGGGAGCTGTTTTTT	CASSRGTSGYIGELFF	TRBD2	TRBV9	TRBJ2-2	-
TGTGCCTGGAATGAGGGACTAGCGGGAGGGGGGCAGTTCTTC	CAWNEGLAGGGQFF	TRBD2	TRBV30	TRBJ2-1	-
TGTGCCAGCAGCTTAGGCTCTGGGTTTGGGGCCAACGTCCTGACTTTC	CASSLGSGFGANVLTF	-	TRBV7-8	TRBJ2-6	-
TGTGCCAGCAGAAGATATACTAGCGGTGTATACGAGCAGTACTTC	CASRRYTSGVYEQYF	TRBD2	TRBV6-5	TRBJ2-7	-
TGTGCCAGCAGCTTTCAAGCGGGAGAAAACATTCAGTACTTC	CASSFQAGENIQYF	TRBD2	TRBV7-2	TRBJ2-4	-
TGCGCCAGCAGTAAGAAAACCGGGACCGATACCGGGGAGCTGTTTTTT	CASSKKTGTDTGELFF	-	TRBV5-1	TRBJ2-2	-
TGTGCCAGCAGCAACTCCAGGAGGGGACGTGGGGCCAACGTCCTGACTTTC	CASSNSRRGRGANVLTF	-	TRBV21-1	TRBJ2-6	-
TGTGCCAGCAGTCCCCCCCTGGGAGCCCCTAATGAGCAGTACTTC	CASSPPLGAPNEQYF	-	TRBV28	TRBJ2-7	-
TGTGCCAGCAGTTTGGCAGGGGGCATCTTTACAGATACGCAGTATTTT	CASSLAGGIFTDTQYF	TRBD1	TRBV28	TRBJ2-3	-
TGCGCCAGCAGCTGGGGACTAGCGGTCTCCTCCTACGAGCAGTACTTC	CASSWGLAVSSYEQYF	TRBD2	TRBV5-1	TRBJ2-7	-
TGTGCCAGCAGTGCGGGGGGCTATTATGAAAAACTGTTTTTT	CASSAGGYYEKLFF	-	TRBV6-1	TRBJ1-4	-
TGTGCCAGCAGCTTAAACCCCTTCATACAGGGGAGCGCCAAAAACATTCAGTACTTC	CASSLNPFIQGSAKNIQYF	TRBD1	TRBV7-8	TRBJ2-4	-
TGTGCCAGCAGTGAAGAGGGAAACTATGGCTACACCTTC	CASSEEGNYGYTF	-	TRBV2	TRBJ1-2	-
TGTGCCAGCAGTGAGGGTACAGCCACTTTTGGGAAACTGTTTTTT	CASSEGTATFGKLFF	-	TRBV2	TRBJ1-4	-
TGTGCCAGCAGTGACGGGACAGCCCAGTACTTC	CASSDGTAQYF	TRBD1	TRBV6-4	TRBJ2-7	-
TGCGCCAGCTACAGGGGGCGAGGCGAAACAGATACGCAGTATTTT	CASYRGRGETDTQYF	TRBD1	TRBV5-1	TRBJ2-3	once
TGTGCCAGCAGCTTAGCTGAGGCGGGAGTGGGCAATGAGCAGTTCTTC	CASSLAEAGVGNEQFF	TRBD2	TRBV5-6	TRBJ2-1	-
TGTGCCAGCAGTTTGAGAGTAAATCAGCCCCAGCATTTT	CASSLRVNQPQHF	-	TRBV27	TRBJ1-5	-
TGTGCCAGCTCACCCGCGGCCGCAGCGAACACCGGGGAGCTGTTTTTT	CASSPAAAANTGELFF	-	TRBV18	TRBJ2-2	-
TGCGCCAGCAGCCCGAACAGGGGAGGCGATGAAAAACTGTTTTTT	CASSPNRGGDEKLFF	TRBD1	TRBV4-1	TRBJ1-4	-
TGTGCCAGCAGTCCTGACTTCGTGGAGACCCAGTACTTC	CASSPDFVETQYF	-	TRBV28	TRBJ2-5	-
TGTGCCAGCAGCTTACAAGCCTTGGGGGGAAACACCATATATTTT	CASSLQALGGNTIYF	-	TRBV7-2	TRBJ1-3	-
TGTGCCAGTAGTAAAGACAGGCAACCTCCTGGAAACACCATATATTTT	CASSKDRQPPGNTIYF	-	TRBV19	TRBJ1-3	-
TGTGCCAGTAGTACCTGGGACAACGGTGGCTACACCTTC	CASSTWDNGGYTF	-	TRBV19	TRBJ1-2	-